The 15 T cell receptor beta chains below come from one sample, sequenced in a study of naive and memory T cell subsets. Ligated cDNA underwent four rounds of PCR with nested alpha and beta constant region primers and SP2. One entry per CDR3 protein, called by TCRdb with MiXCR from the 5' RACE reads. This table holds some 60,000 distinct CDR3 sequences, less than 10% found once. A UMI-containing oligonucleotide was joined by 3' ligation to the TCR cDNA template. These TCRs come from a female donor in good health.

The sample holds many counts of this clonotype. This chain connects TRBV2 to TRBJ1-5; 9 nucleotides line up with TRBD1. Germline CDR1 and CDR2: SNHLY and FYNNEI. J was trimmed by 5 bases and V by 6 bases; bases with no gene match: 8. The CDR3 contains 15 residues. The CDR3 DNA reads as TGTGCCAGCAGCCCGGGACAGGGAGGTTATCAGCCCCAGCATTTT. Translated: CASSPGQGGYQPQHF.

This clonotype was picked up many times. The J gene is TRBJ2-7, the V gene TRBV7-3; tentatively, D is TRBD1 (6 bases). V was shortened by 0 bases and J by 7 bases, with 10 bases between the two germline ends. Germline V lookup: CDR1 SGHTA, CDR2 FQGTGA. The CDR3 is 13 amino acids. In DNA, the CDR3 is TGTGCCAGCAGCTTAACGACAGGTACTGAGCAGTACTTC. This codes for CASSLTTGTEQYF.

On this clonotype itself: A read error may explain this, as a much larger clone is one base away. The gene calls are TRBV20-1 and TRBJ1-1; D is undetermined. V lost 0 bases to trimming and J lost 0 bases, with 11 bases between them. CDR3 length: 15 amino acids. Germline V gene lookup returns CDR1 DFQATT and CDR2 SNEGSKA (reference sequence). The CDR3 DNA is TGCAGTGCTAGAGATAGGATAGGGCTGAACACTGAAGCTTTCTTT. This encodes CSARDRIGLNTEAFF.

This clonotype has more than one count but fewer than ten. The chain is built from TRBV5-4 and TRBJ2-1; TRBD1 agrees at 8 bases. J gave up 3 bases and V 4 bases, and 9 bases lay outside the gene matches. The V gene's germline CDR1 is SGHNT and CDR2 YYREEE (reference sequence). CDR3 length equals 16 residues. CDR3 sequence: CASSQGQARVYNEQFF. As DNA, the CDR3 is TGTGCCAGCAGCCAGGGACAGGCCAGGGTCTACAATGAGCAGTTCTTC. The full variable domain, in which reference TRBV5-4 and TRBJ2-1 provide the parts outside the CDR3, is ETGVTQSPTHLIKTRGQQVTLRCSSQSGHNTVSWYQQALGQGPQFIFQYYREEENGRGNFPPRFSGLQFPNYSSELNVNALELDDSALYLCASSQGQARVYNEQFFGPGTRLTVL.

This clonotype was detected a few times. The chain joins TRBV3-1 to TRBJ2-6; D remains unclear. The V gene's germline CDR1 is LGHDT and CDR2 YNNKEL (reference sequence). Trimming removed 0 bases at V and 0 bases at J, with 12 bases between. The CDR3 runs 18 residues. The CDR3 nucleotides are TGTGCCAGCAGCCAAGACGTCGGGCGATTCTCTGGGGCCAACGTCCTGACTTTC. Protein sequence: CASSQDVGRFSGANVLTF.

This clonotype appeared many times. This sequence joins TRBV11-2 and TRBJ2-3, with TRBD1 matching over 7 bases. The CDR3 sequence is 14 residues long. J gave up 5 bases and V 5 bases, and 7 bases lay outside the gene matches. The germline V gene encodes CDR1 SGHAT and CDR2 FQNNGV. The CDR3 DNA is TGTGCCAGCAGCCTAGGGACAGCCGGAGATACGCAGTATTTT. This sequence encodes CASSLGTAGDTQYF.

The rearrangement links TRBV28 to TRBJ2-7; TRBD1 aligns across 8 bases. In germline, CDR1 is MDHEN, CDR2 SYDVKM. The length of the CDR3 is 12 residues. J lost 3 bases, V lost 8 bases, and 3 bases had no gene match. CDR3 bases: TGTGCCAGCCATGGACAGGGCTACGAGCAGTACTTC. It encodes CASHGQGYEQYF.

In its sample, this clonotype was seen many times. This chain links TRBV18 with TRBJ2-2; TRBD2 matches at 9 bases. V dropped 3 bases and J dropped 2; count of bases not matched to a gene: 7. The germline V gene encodes CDR1 KGHSH and CDR2 LQKENI. The CDR3 sequence is 17 residues long. The CDR3 region is CASSPLPSGDNTGELFF. The CDR3 DNA follows: TGTGCCAGCTCACCGTTACCTAGCGGGGATAACACCGGGGAGCTGTTTTTT.

The rearrangement joins TRBV28 to TRBJ2-6; D call uncertain. Germline V gene sequence: CDR1 MDHEN, CDR2 SYDVKM. This CDR3 has 16 amino acids. The ends were cut back, 3 bases at V and 0 bases at J, with 9 bases in the middle. In nucleotides, the CDR3 is TGTGCCAGCAGTTTTTGGGCCGACTCTGGGGCCAACGTCCTGACTTTC. Residues: CASSFWADSGANVLTF.

This rearrangement joins TRBV3-1 to TRBJ2-7; 9 bases map to TRBD1. CDR1 and CDR2 from the germline V gene are LGHDT and YNNKEL (reference sequence). Trimming removed 7 bases from V and 1 base from J; junction bases left unmatched: 2. There are 13 residues in the CDR3. The CDR3 protein is CASIGTGSYEQYF. The CDR3 DNA follows: TGTGCCAGCATCGGGACAGGGTCCTACGAGCAGTACTTC.

Many counts were recorded for this clonotype. The V call is TRBV29-1, the J call TRBJ1-3, with D possibly matching TRBD1 (5 bases). Trimming removed 6 bases from V and 2 bases from J, with 11 bases in between. From germline, CDR1 is SQVTM and CDR2 ANQGSEA. The CDR3 covers 13 residues. The CDR3 loop is CSVGGGPGNTIYF. The CDR3 bases are TGCAGCGTCGGTGGGGGTCCTGGAAACACCATATATTTT.

The chain recombines TRBV30 with TRBJ2-1; no reliable D call. This CDR3 has 14 residues. CDR1 and CDR2 from the germline V gene are GTSNPN and SVGIG (reference sequence). The germline V and J ends were trimmed by 1 base and 9 bases, with 16 bases remaining between them. In nucleotides, the CDR3 is TGTGCCTGGAGTGAAGTCAACTTATCGGTTGAGCAGTTCTTC. This encodes CAWSEVNLSVEQFF.

This clonotype showed up just a few times. The V gene is TRBV6-5, the J gene TRBJ1-1, with 7 positions matching TRBD1. Germline V lookup: CDR1 MNHEY, CDR2 SVGAGI. The J segment lost 4 bases and the V segment lost 3 bases, leaving 5 bases of the junction unmatched. The CDR3 consists of 14 residues. CDR3 nucleotides: TGTGCCAGCAGTTATGCAGGGGGGACCACTGAAGCTTTCTTT. This encodes CASSYAGGTTEAFF.

This clonotype has ten or more counts. V gene TRBV5-6 combines with J gene TRBJ1-2, with 7 bases aligning to TRBD1. The CDR3 runs to 15 residues. V lost 0 bases, J lost 4 bases, and 6 bases stayed unmatched. Germline values: CDR1 SGHDT, CDR2 YYEEEE. The CDR3 reads CASSLVLEGAYGYTF. The CDR3 DNA reads as TGTGCCAGCAGCTTGGTGTTGGAGGGGGCCTATGGCTACACCTTC.

The genes are TRBV21-1 and TRBJ1-5; TRBD1 reflects the table's D call only, with no check against the DNA. TRBV21-1 represents a pseudogene. The CDR3 loop spans 15 amino acids. The CDR3 sequence: CASSNPTPGRQPQHF. The CDR3 DNA reads TGTGCCAGCAGCAACCCGACCCCGGGACGGCAGCCCCAGCATTTT.